The 25 T cell receptor beta chains listed next were all sequenced from one sample in a study of blood T cell repertoires in COVID-19. Clones were sequenced by immunoSEQ multiplex PCR, and TCRdb holds only the in-frame ones, with some missing. This table holds roughly 140,000 clones, about four fifths found once. The source material was peripheral blood. Source of these receptors: a human donor with acute or convalescent COVID-19. The donor label of this sample is uncertain.

The V gene is TRBV10-3, the J gene TRBJ1-6; TRBD1 matches 7 bases. Germline V gene data show CDR1 as ENHRY and CDR2 as SYGVKD. The CDR3 is made up of 13 amino acids. V lost 4 bases to trimming and J lost 10 bases; unmatched junction nucleotides: 4. This CDR3 is CAISGQGISPLHF. CDR3 nucleotide sequence: TGTGCCATCAGTGGACAGGGTATCTCACCCCTCCACTTT.

V usage is TRBV5-1 and J usage is TRBJ1-1; D might be TRBD1 (6 bases). The CDR3 length is 15 residues. V dropped 1 base and J dropped 5 bases, with 15 bases sitting between them. Germline lookup yields CDR1 SGHRS and CDR2 YFSETQ. The chain's CDR3 is CASSLWAGDGTEAFF. The CDR3 nucleotides read TGCGCCAGCAGCTTGTGGGCAGGGGATGGAACTGAAGCTTTCTTT.

The chain carries TRBV3-1 (or the pseudogene TRBV3-2) and TRBJ1-6, with no clear D. V was shortened by 7 bases and J by 0 bases, with 7 bases between the two germline ends. Germline lookup yields CDR1 LGHDT and CDR2 YNNKEL (reference sequence). The length of the CDR3 is 14 residues. For the CDR3, the DNA is TGTGCCAGCATGCGGAGCTCCTATAATTCACCCCTCCACTTT. Protein sequence: CASMRSSYNSPLHF.

The chain has TRBV2 and TRBJ1-6; 8 bases fit TRBD1. With V trimmed by 6 bases and J by 3 bases, 7 bases remained unmatched. The germline V gene encodes CDR1 SNHLY and CDR2 FYNNEI. CDR3 length equals 16 residues. As DNA, the CDR3 is TGTGCCAGCAGCTTTGGACAGGGCAACTATAATTCACCCCTCCACTTT. Amino acids: CASSFGQGNYNSPLHF.

The V and J genes are TRBV5-1 and TRBJ1-2, with TRBD1 as a possible D gene (5 bases). The CDR3 runs to 13 residues. Germline V lookup: CDR1 SGHRS, CDR2 YFSETQ. Trimming stripped 5 bases from V and 7 bases from J, with 15 bases between. CDR3 loop: CASSPGGIGGYTF. The DNA of the CDR3 is TGCGCCAGCAGTCCGGGGGGGATTGGTGGCTACACCTTC.

The chain uses TRBV30 and TRBJ1-2, with 9 bases that match TRBD1. CDR1 is GTSNPN and CDR2 is SVGIG in the germline V gene (reference sequence). With 2 bases clipped from V and 8 bases from J, the junction kept 6 bases outside the gene matches. The CDR3 spans 13 residues. The CDR3 sequence: CAWSTGQGEGYTF. CDR3 nucleotide sequence: TGTGCCTGGAGTACGGGACAGGGTGAGGGCTACACCTTC.

J is TRBJ2-3 and V is TRBV2, with TRBD1 matching over 10 bases. The CDR3 loop spans 13 amino acids. The germline V gene encodes CDR1 SNHLY and CDR2 FYNNEI. Losses at the gene ends were 6 bases for V and 8 bases for J; bases not matched to a gene: 5. The CDR3 loop is CASRGDRGGTQYF. For the CDR3, the DNA is TGTGCCAGCAGAGGGGACAGGGGTGGTACGCAGTATTTT.

The J gene is TRBJ1-1, the V gene TRBV30; D ambiguous. Germline V gene data show CDR1 as GTSNPN and CDR2 as SVGIG (reference sequence). CDR3 length equals 12 residues. Trimming took off 1 base at V and 6 bases at J, with 9 bases between the two ends. This CDR3 reads CAWSGERPEAFF. The CDR3 nucleotides are TGTGCCTGGAGTGGGGAGAGACCTGAAGCTTTCTTT. Filled out from reference TRBV30 and TRBJ1-1, the complete variable domain reads SQTIHQWPATLVQPVGSPLSLECTVEGTSNPNLYWYRQAAGRGLQLLFYSVGIGQISSEVPQNLSASRPQDRQFILSSKKLLLSDSGFYLCAWSGERPEAFFGQGTRLTVV.

This rearrangement joins TRBV14 to TRBJ1-6, with TRBD1 identical over 8 bases. Germline CDR1 is SGHDN and CDR2 is FVKESK. V lost 4 bases and J lost 7; bases outside the gene matches: 9. This CDR3 has 16 residues. CDR3 amino acids: CASSPAGQGGNSPLHF. CDR3 bases: TGTGCCAGCAGCCCCGCTGGACAGGGAGGCAATTCACCCCTCCACTTT.

This clone was picked up one time. The chain links TRBV24-1 to TRBJ1-2; D remains ambiguous. V was trimmed by 6 bases and J by 4 bases, leaving 11 bases between them. This CDR3 is 13 amino acids long. CDR1 and CDR2 from the germline V gene are KGHDR and SFDVKD. Written as DNA, the CDR3 is TGTGCCACCAGTCGGACGGGAATCTATGGCTACACCTTC. Amino acid sequence: CATSRTGIYGYTF.

This rearrangement joins TRBV3-1 (or the pseudogene TRBV3-2) to TRBJ2-7, with D possibly TRBD1 on 6 matching bases. There are 16 residues in the CDR3. The V end lost 4 bases, the J end lost 0 bases, and 16 bases lay between the germline ends. Germline CDR1 reads LGHDT; CDR2 reads YNNKEL (reference sequence). The CDR3 is CASSLEQGVYSYEQYF. The CDR3 DNA reads TGTGCCAGCAGCCTCGAACAGGGTGTTTACTCCTACGAGCAGTACTTC.

Concerning this clone itself: Additional DNA sequences in this sample encode the identical CDR3. V is TRBV24-1 and J is TRBJ2-1, with TRBD1 as a possible D gene (6 bases). The V gene's germline CDR1 is KGHDR and CDR2 SFDVKD. The CDR3 has 15 amino acids. V gave up 4 bases and J gave up 0 bases, with 9 bases separating them. The CDR3 DNA reads TGTGCCACCAGTGAGGGACAAAGCTCCTACAATGAGCAGTTCTTC. Translated: CATSEGQSSYNEQFF.

The chain recombines TRBV7-6 with TRBJ2-3; the match to TRBD2 covers 16 bases. The CDR3 consists of 17 residues. The V segment lost 6 bases and the J segment 4 bases; nucleotides outside the gene matches: 7. The germline gives CDR1 SGHVS, CDR2 FNYEAQ. Written as DNA, the CDR3 is TGTGCCAGCAGACCGGGACTAGCGGGGGGGAGGGCAGATACGCAGTATTTT. Translation: CASRPGLAGGRADTQYF.

The chain joins TRBV19 to TRBJ2-3; 7 nucleotides align to TRBD2. The CDR3 has 15 amino acids. Per germline, CDR1 LNHDA and CDR2 SQIVND (reference sequence). J gave up 0 bases and V 7 bases, and 7 bases lay outside the gene matches. CDR3 amino acids: CASTPGGVSTDTQYF. The CDR3 DNA sequence: TGTGCCAGTACCCCTGGGGGGGTCAGCACAGATACGCAGTATTTT.

This clone was detected only a few times. V usage is TRBV19 and J usage is TRBJ2-2, with D possibly TRBD1 on 5 matching bases. V lost 6 bases and J 4 bases, leaving 12 bases between the germline ends. Germline V CDR1 and CDR2: LNHDA, SQIVND (reference sequence). This CDR3 has 14 amino acids. DNA of the CDR3: TGTGCCAGTAGCCTAAGACAGACCACCGGGGAGCTGTTTTTT. It encodes CASSLRQTTGELFF.

The chain carries TRBV3-1 (or the pseudogene TRBV3-2) and TRBJ1-4, with a weak D call TRBD1 (5 bases). This CDR3 comprises 13 residues. Between the trimmed V and J ends, which lost 4 bases and 12 bases, there was a span of 15 bases. The germline CDR1 and CDR2 sequences are LGHDT and YNNKEL (reference sequence). For the CDR3, the DNA is TGTGCCAGCAGCCCCCTTTTAGGGGATCAACTGTTTTTT. This codes for CASSPLLGDQLFF.

CDR3 sequence (DNA): TGTGCCAGCAGACCCGGACAGTTCTTGGGGACCGGGGAGCTGTTTTTT. Protein product: CASRPGQFLGTGELFF. This chain connects TRBV2 to TRBJ2-2, with D possibly matching TRBD1 (6 bases). V was cut by 6 bases and J by 5 bases, with 19 bases left in between. The CDR3 totals 16 residues. Germline V gene data show CDR1 as SNHLY and CDR2 as FYNNEI.

This clone came up once. The chain has TRBV2 and TRBJ1-5; 7 bases match TRBD1. Germline V gene data show CDR1 as SNHLY and CDR2 as FYNNEI. There are 14 residues in the CDR3. The V and J ends lost 6 bases and 3 bases, in that order; junction bases with no gene match: 5. CDR3 nucleotide sequence: TGTGCCAGCAGCCTCGGGACAGTCAATCAGCCCCAGCATTTT. It yields the protein CASSLGTVNQPQHF.

V gene TRBV5-1 combines with J gene TRBJ2-1; possibly TRBD1 for D (6 bases). The CDR3 contains 16 residues. CDR1 is SGHRS, CDR2 YFSETQ, per germline. Deletions cut 1 base from V and 1 base from J, with 12 bases between. Here the CDR3 reads CASSLRQGSSYNEQFF. CDR3 bases: TGCGCCAGCAGCTTGAGGCAGGGGAGTTCCTACAATGAGCAGTTCTTC.

V usage is TRBV19 and J usage is TRBJ2-6, with a weak D call TRBD1 (6 bases). V gave up 10 bases and J gave up 0 bases, with 19 bases separating them. In germline, CDR1 is LNHDA, CDR2 SQIVND (reference sequence). The CDR3 has 17 residues. This CDR3 reads CATLGGRGNSGANVLTF. CDR3 nucleotide sequence: TGTGCCACCCTAGGCGGCAGGGGTAACTCTGGGGCCAACGTCCTGACTTTC. Full variable domain (missing parts from reference TRBV19 and TRBJ2-6): DGGITQSPKYLFRKEGQNVTLSCEQNLNHDAMYWYRQDPGQGLRLIYYSQIVNDFQKGDIAEGYSVSREKKESFPLTVTSAQKNPTAFYLCATLGGRGNSGANVLTFGAGSRLTVL.

This chain links TRBV7-5 with TRBJ2-3; the table's D call of TRBD2 was not tested on the DNA. TRBV7-5 counts as a pseudogene. The CDR3 covers 18 residues. The CDR3 DNA reads TGTGCCAGAAGCGCCCAGGTCCAAAGCGGGGGATACACAGATACGCAGTATTTT. The encoded protein is CARSAQVQSGGYTDTQYF.

This clone was counted between two and nine times. The chain uses TRBV2 and TRBJ1-3; 7 nucleotides agree with TRBD1. Germline CDR1 is SNHLY and CDR2 is FYNNEI. This CDR3 contains 14 residues. Trimming cost V 3 bases and J 2 bases; bases outside gene matches: 1. The CDR3 DNA reads as TGTGCCAGCAGTGAGGGACAGACTGGAAACACCATATATTTT. Translation: CASSEGQTGNTIYF.

This rearrangement joins TRBV9 to TRBJ1-2; 9 bases align to TRBD1. CDR1 is SGDLS, CDR2 YYNGEE, per germline. CDR3 length equals 14 residues. J lost 5 bases, V lost 4 bases, and 6 bases had no gene match. This chain's CDR3 is CASSPGQGPYGYTF. The CDR3 nucleotides are TGTGCCAGCAGCCCAGGACAGGGGCCGTATGGCTACACCTTC. Full variable domain (remainder filled in from reference TRBV9 and TRBJ1-2): DSGVTQTPKHLITATGQRVTLRCSPRSGDLSVYWYQQSLDQGLQFLIQYYNGEERAKGNILERFSAQQFPDLHSELNLSSLELGDSALYFCASSPGQGPYGYTFGSGTRLTVV.

The sample holds one count of this clone. This chain connects TRBV20-1 to TRBJ1-5; D is perhaps TRBD1 (5 bases). V lost 3 bases and J 0 bases, leaving 15 bases between the germline ends. From germline, CDR1 is DFQATT and CDR2 SNEGSKA (reference sequence). The CDR3 is 16 amino acids. The CDR3 DNA follows: TGCAGTGCTAGTCCCTTTGGACAATTTAGCAATCAGCCCCAGCATTTT. This sequence encodes CSASPFGQFSNQPQHF.

In its sample, this clone was seen once. The genes are TRBV28 and TRBJ1-3; D remains unclear. The CDR3 length is 13 residues. Germline V lookup: CDR1 MDHEN, CDR2 SYDVKM. Trimming took off 6 bases at V and 4 bases at J, with 10 bases between the two ends. CDR3 DNA: TGTGCCAGCAGCTGGGAGGGAGGAAACACCATATATTTT. It yields the protein CASSWEGGNTIYF.